These 24 T cell receptor beta chains originate from one sample sequenced in a study of blood T cells in healthy people across ages. Combining a sample-barcoded 5' primer with a J-beta primer mix, a second PCR ran for roughly 7 to 12 cycles. TCRdb re-called the 5' RACE reads through MiXCR, storing one row per CDR3 protein. The sample lists over 1,500,000 distinct CDR3 sequences; roughly 49% were seen once. The source material was blood. The receptor set was obtained from a woman aged 40 to 50 in good health.

Comment on this clonotype: Germline and junction disagree at one end, which may indicate a read error. The rearrangement joins TRBV5-1 to TRBJ2-7; 10 bases fit TRBD2. The J call is in doubt because the DNA end fits TRBJ2-5 better. This CDR3 is 15 amino acids long. Germline V gene sequence: CDR1 SGHRS, CDR2 YFSETQ. CDR3 loop: CASGLSSGGPKTQYF. The CDR3, as DNA: TGCGCCAGCGGCTTATCTAGCGGGGGACCGAAGACCCAGTACTTC.

Details on this clonotype: A junction boundary mismatches the germline segment, possibly from a read error. The genes are TRBV20-1 and TRBJ2-4, with D possibly being TRBD2 (5 bases). Germline V gives CDR1 DFQATT, CDR2 SNEGSKA (reference sequence). CDR3 size: 14 residues. This CDR3 reads CSARGGLAENIQYF. Here the CDR3 DNA reads TGCAGTGCTAGAGGTGGGCTAGCCGAAAACATTCAGTACTTC.

In this sample, this clonotype turned up many times. V is TRBV7-2 and J is TRBJ2-5; no clear D gene. CDR1 and CDR2 (germline): SGHTA, FQGNSA. CDR3 length equals 13 residues. V lost 0 bases to trimming and J lost 1 base, with 3 bases between them. The CDR3 DNA is TGTGCCAGCAGCTTAGCACGCCAAGAGACCCAGTACTTC. Its translation is CASSLARQETQYF.

This clonotype occurred a few times. This chain connects TRBV20-1 to TRBJ2-7; 13 bases map to TRBD2. In germline, CDR1 is DFQATT, CDR2 SNEGSKA (reference sequence). V trimming: 5 bases; J trimming: 6 bases; junction bases outside the gene matches: 10. The CDR3 contains 15 residues. The CDR3 sequence is CSARGTSGVNSEQYF. The CDR3 region has the DNA TGCAGTGCTCGAGGGACTAGCGGGGTCAATAGCGAGCAGTACTTC.

The rearrangement uses TRBV9 and TRBJ2-3; a possible D gene is TRBD1 (6 bases). Germline values: CDR1 SGDLS, CDR2 YYNGEE. The length of the CDR3 is 15 residues. V was clipped by 0 bases and J by 1 base, with 9 bases between them. The CDR3 DNA reads TGTGCCAGCAGCGTAGAGCCAGGGGGCACAGATACGCAGTATTTT. This translates into CASSVEPGGTDTQYF.

The chain carries TRBV20-1 and TRBJ2-5; 14 bases are shared with TRBD2. Unmatched junction bases numbered 4, after V lost 4 bases and J lost 6 bases. The CDR3 consists of 14 residues. Germline values: CDR1 DFQATT, CDR2 SNEGSKA (reference sequence). The CDR3 coding sequence is TGCAGTGCTATCGGGACTAGCGGGAGTAAGACCCAGTACTTC. Translating it yields CSAIGTSGSKTQYF.

This chain links TRBV2 with TRBJ1-5, with a weak D call TRBD1 (6 bases). The CDR3 is 12 residues long. V shed 6 bases and J shed 9 bases, with 12 bases lying between them. The germline CDR1 and CDR2 sequences are SNHLY and FYNNEI. CDR3 amino acids: CASRGALGPQHF. CDR3 DNA: TGTGCCAGCAGGGGGGCCCTAGGGCCCCAGCATTTT. Together with reference TRBV2 and TRBJ1-5, the CDR3 gives the full variable domain: EPEVTQTPSHQVTQMGQEVILRCVPISNHLYFYWYRQILGQKVEFLVSFYNNEISEKSEIFDDQFSVERPDGSNFTLKIRSTKLEDSAMYFCASRGALGPQHFGDGTRLSIL.

The chain uses TRBV27 and TRBJ2-5; D might be TRBD1 or TRBD2, each matching 5 bases. CDR3 length equals 16 residues. V was pared by 0 bases and J by 5 bases, with 16 bases between. Per germline, CDR1 MNHEY and CDR2 SMNVEV (reference sequence). The CDR3 DNA reads TGTGCCAGCAGTTTATCGGCACCGGGACCCCAGGAGACCCAGTACTTC. Amino acids: CASSLSAPGPQETQYF.

This chain uses TRBV6-5 with TRBJ2-3; no firm D call. Trimming shortened V by 8 bases and J by 2 bases, and 14 bases separated the two germline ends. CDR1 and CDR2 (germline): MNHEY, SVGAGI. The CDR3 totals 14 residues. The CDR3 sequence: CASWPLYNTDTQYF. Written as DNA, the CDR3 is TGTGCCAGCTGGCCCCTGTATAACACAGATACGCAGTATTTT.

Here the CDR3 reads CASRVLRTGTYGYTF. CDR3 DNA: TGTGCCAGCAGAGTTCTTAGGACAGGGACCTATGGCTACACCTTC. The rearrangement links TRBV6-1 to TRBJ1-2; the match to TRBD1 covers 8 bases. The trim removed 6 bases at V and 4 bases at J, leaving 10 bases unmatched. Germline values: CDR1 MNHNS, CDR2 SASEGT. The CDR3 length is 15 residues.

This chain links TRBV7-2 with TRBJ1-4, with unresolved D. Germline V CDR1 and CDR2: SGHTA, FQGNSA. The V gene lost 5 bases and the J gene lost 10 bases, with 14 bases spanning the gap. This CDR3 comprises 13 residues. CDR3 DNA: TGTGCCAGCAGCACCAAGTTTGGTGGAAAACTGTTTTTT. Translation: CASSTKFGGKLFF.

This sequence joins TRBV20-1 and TRBJ2-7; TRBD2 matches 8 bases. After removal of 0 bases from V and 2 bases from J, the junction contained 3 bases not matched to a gene. CDR1 and CDR2 (germline): DFQATT, SNEGSKA (reference sequence). The CDR3 extends over 14 amino acids. CDR3 bases: TGCAGTGCTAGAGATCCGCGGGGGGCCTACGAGCAGTACTTC. It yields the protein CSARDPRGAYEQYF.

This clonotype has a handful of counts. This chain joins TRBV5-6 and TRBJ2-3; a weak D match, TRBD1 (5 bases). In germline, CDR1 is SGHDT, CDR2 YYEEEE. The CDR3 consists of 14 residues. The V gene lost 2 bases and the J gene lost 5 bases, with 12 bases spanning the gap. CDR3 sequence (DNA): TGTGCCAGCAGCTTATGGGGCAGGGAAGATACGCAGTATTTT. Protein: CASSLWGREDTQYF.

This clonotype was counted a few times. The chain links TRBV4-2 to TRBJ2-1, with TRBD2 matching 9 bases. The CDR3 totals 16 residues. CDR1 is LGHNA, CDR2 YNFKEQ, per germline. The junction had 6 bases not matched to a gene; V was cut back by 4 bases and J by 2 bases. The CDR3 DNA reads TGTGCCAGCAGCCGCGCCGGGACTAGCACCTACAATGAGCAGTTCTTC. Translating it yields CASSRAGTSTYNEQFF.

This clonotype was seen a few times. This chain connects TRBV28 to TRBJ2-1, with 8 bases that match TRBD1. The V gene end was trimmed by 5 bases and the J gene end by 10 bases; junction bases not matched to a gene: 22. Germline V gene data show CDR1 as MDHEN and CDR2 as SYDVKM. The CDR3 extends over 18 amino acids. The DNA of the CDR3 is TGTGCCAGCAGTCCCTCTGGACAGGGCAGGCGAACGGGATGGGAGCAGTTCTTC. Its protein is CASSPSGQGRRTGWEQFF.

The chain links TRBV2 to TRBJ1-4; 12 bases fit TRBD1. This CDR3 region has 20 residues. With 8 bases clipped from V and 10 bases from J, the junction kept 26 bases outside the gene matches. Germline loops: CDR1 SNHLY, CDR2 FYNNEI. The CDR3 spells CASLRDRGLAGATPRGKLFF. The CDR3 region has the DNA TGTGCCAGCCTCCGGGACAGGGGGCTGGCGGGTGCCACGCCAAGAGGAAAACTGTTTTTT.

This clonotype was seen more than once but under ten times. V gene TRBV7-2 combines with J gene TRBJ1-5, with D unclear. Germline lookup yields CDR1 SGHTA and CDR2 FQGNSA. CDR3 length: 13 amino acids. Between the trimmed V and J ends, which lost 5 bases and 2 bases, there was a span of 7 bases. Here the CDR3 reads CASSGFRNQPQHF. CDR3 coding DNA: TGTGCCAGCAGCGGGTTTCGCAATCAGCCCCAGCATTTT. The full variable domain, completed using reference TRBV7-2 and TRBJ1-5, is GAGVSQSPSNKVTEKGKDVELRCDPISGHTALYWYRQSLGQGLEFLIYFQGNSAPDKSGLPSDRFSAERTGGSVSTLTIQRTQQEDSAVYLCASSGFRNQPQHFGDGTRLSIL.

The CDR3 protein is CASSQDSLAGGQETQYF. The CDR3 bases are TGTGCCAGCAGCCAAGATTCCCTAGCGGGGGGACAAGAGACCCAGTACTTC. This chain uses TRBV3-1 with TRBJ2-5; 11 nucleotides agree with TRBD2. Germline lookup yields CDR1 LGHDT and CDR2 YNNKEL (reference sequence). V trimming: 0 bases; J trimming: 2 bases; junction bases outside the gene matches: 5. The CDR3 has 17 amino acids.

The rearrangement joins TRBV7-2 to TRBJ1-1; 8 bases are a match to TRBD1. This CDR3 is 13 amino acids long. The ends lost 5 bases at V and 4 bases at J; junction bases unmatched: 3. Germline CDR1 is SGHTA and CDR2 is FQGNSA. The CDR3: CASSIGQGTEAFF. The CDR3 DNA reads as TGTGCCAGCAGCATCGGACAGGGCACTGAAGCTTTCTTT.

The chain carries TRBV7-2 and TRBJ2-7, with 7 bases that match TRBD1. Germline CDR1 is SGHTA and CDR2 is FQGNSA. The ends lost 2 bases at V and 1 base at J; junction bases unmatched: 8. This CDR3 spans 16 amino acids. The CDR3 is CASSLSTGAISYEQYF. The CDR3 DNA reads TGTGCCAGCAGCTTATCTACAGGGGCAATATCCTACGAGCAGTACTTC.

The chain is built from TRBV4-1 and TRBJ2-5, with 12 bases lining up with TRBD2. Looked up from germline, CDR1 is MGHRA and CDR2 is YSYEKL. Trimming took 1 base from V and 5 from J; bases not matched to a gene: 14. There are 19 residues in the CDR3. The CDR3 is CASSQGASPGTSGWETQYF. CDR3 DNA sequence: TGCGCCAGCAGCCAAGGGGCGAGTCCCGGGACTAGCGGGTGGGAGACCCAGTACTTC.

This clonotype appeared a few times. The CDR3 nucleotides are TGTGCCAGCAGCGTAGAGGCAGGGGGATACACTGAAGCTTTCTTT. It translates to CASSVEAGGYTEAFF. The chain carries TRBV9 and TRBJ1-1; 7 nucleotides line up with TRBD1. The germline V gene encodes CDR1 SGDLS and CDR2 YYNGEE. There are 15 residues in the CDR3. The junction had 5 bases not matched to a gene; V was cut back by 0 bases and J by 3 bases.

The CDR3 DNA is TGCAGTGATAGGGCAGGGGTGAACACTGAAGCTTTCTTT. Amino acids: CSDRAGVNTEAFF. The chain is built from TRBV20-1 and TRBJ1-1; D perhaps matches TRBD1 (6 bases). The CDR3 is 13 amino acids. Germline lookup yields CDR1 DFQATT and CDR2 SNEGSKA (reference sequence). The ends were cut back, 7 bases at V and 0 bases at J, with 12 bases in the middle.

The chain recombines TRBV20-1 with TRBJ1-2, with 7 bases aligning to TRBD1. This CDR3 is built from 14 residues. Trimming cost V 5 bases and J 1 base; bases outside gene matches: 7. Looked up from germline, CDR1 is DFQATT and CDR2 is SNEGSKA (reference sequence). The CDR3 nucleotides read TGCAGTGCTGGCGACAGGGCCGTTAACTATGGCTACACCTTC. Residues: CSAGDRAVNYGYTF.